These 11 T cell receptor beta chains were all obtained from the same sample, sequenced in a study of post-analysis software for immune sequencing data (dated by TCRdb to 2013 to 2016). Library prep was done by PCR. Sequencing was carried out with an Illumina HiSeq 2500. To reduce PCR and sequencing biases, unique molecular identifiers were incorporated into the TCR beta cDNA libraries. TCRdb reprocessed the public reads (quality trimming at Q25 with fastp, clone calling with MiXCR) and kept in-frame beta chains. Each entry is one CDR3 protein sequence, shown with its most common DNA and genes. The sample contains 600,000 to 750,000 distinct CDR3 sequences, 55% to 70% of them found a single time. Roughly 12% of the sample is held by the ten biggest clonotypes. What the study reported, not specific to this receptor: Four to six TRBV segments, including TRBV5-6, TRBV5-1 and TRBV20-1, were significantly more frequent in patients than controls.

Their antigens are not known. The sample taken for sequencing was blood. These receptors all come from a girl aged 2 to 9 with multiple sclerosis.

The sample holds a few counts of this clonotype. The chain has TRBV5-6 and TRBJ2-7; the D is unclear. The germline gives CDR1 SGHDT, CDR2 YYEEEE. This CDR3 spans 18 amino acids. Trimming removed 1 base at V and 0 bases at J, with 20 bases between. DNA for the CDR3: TGTGCCAGCAGCTTGATGCTGCAAGGCCATGAGAGCTCCTACGAGCAGTACTTC. Amino acid sequence: CASSLMLQGHESSYEQYF.

This clonotype was seen only a few times. This chain uses TRBV7-9 with TRBJ2-1; 7 bases agree with TRBD1. CDR1 is SEHNR and CDR2 is FQNEAQ in the germline V gene (reference sequence). This CDR3 contains 15 residues. The trim removed 6 bases at V and 4 bases at J, leaving 9 bases unmatched. The CDR3 reads CASSTGASSYNEQFF. CDR3 nucleotides: TGTGCCAGCAGTACAGGGGCGTCCTCATACAATGAGCAGTTCTTC.

About this clonotype itself: The junction shows a germline mismatch at one end, possibly a read error. CDR3 sequence reads: CASSMTGASTDAQYF. The CDR3 DNA is TGTGCCAGTAGTATGACAGGGGCCAGCACAGATGCGCAGTATTTT. The chain recombines TRBV19 with TRBJ2-3; 8 nucleotides match TRBD1. This CDR3 comprises 15 residues. Germline V gives CDR1 LNHDA, CDR2 SQIVND (reference sequence).

J is TRBJ2-1 and V is TRBV4-3, with D perhaps matching TRBD2 (6 bases). This CDR3 comprises 13 residues. Deletions cut 1 base from V and 10 bases from J, with 11 bases between. CDR1 is LGHNA and CDR2 is YSLEER in the germline V gene. In DNA, the CDR3 is TGCGCCAGCAGCCAAGGGAGGAGGGGAGAGCAGTTCTTC. Protein sequence: CASSQGRRGEQFF.

The rearrangement joins TRBV29-1 to TRBJ2-3; TRBD2 matches at 12 bases. The trim removed 7 bases at V and 0 bases at J, leaving 8 bases unmatched. The CDR3 is 16 amino acids. Germline loops: CDR1 SQVTM, CDR2 ANQGSEA. The CDR3 bases are TGCAGCGGACTAGCGGGGGCCCTAATTAGCACAGATACGCAGTATTTT. Translating gives CSGLAGALISTDTQYF.

The rearrangement joins TRBV19 to TRBJ2-1, with 8 bases lining up with TRBD2. V was clipped by 6 bases and J by 4 bases; unmatched bases: 8. Germline CDR1 and CDR2: LNHDA and SQIVND (reference sequence). The CDR3 covers 15 residues. CDR3 loop: CASRPPGLGYNEQFF. In DNA form, the CDR3 reads TGTGCCAGTAGACCGCCGGGACTAGGGTACAATGAGCAGTTCTTC.

This chain uses TRBV3-1 with TRBJ2-7; D tentatively fits TRBD1 or TRBD2 (6 bases each). The V end was cut by 1 base, the J end by 0 bases, with 13 bases between. Germline values: CDR1 LGHDT, CDR2 YNNKEL (reference sequence). The CDR3 has 16 amino acids. CDR3 sequence reads: CASSQGLGGGSYEQYF. The CDR3 DNA follows: TGTGCCAGCAGCCAAGGTTTAGGGGGAGGCTCCTACGAGCAGTACTTC.

As regards this clonotype: One junction end disagrees with the germline gene, perhaps due to a read error. This sequence joins TRBV7-9 and TRBJ2-1; TRBD2 aligns across 8 bases. The CDR3 loop spans 16 amino acids. CDR1 is SEHNR, CDR2 FQNEAQ, per germline (reference sequence). The DNA for the CDR3 is TGTGCCGGCAGCTTAAAAAAGGGCGGGAGGCACAATGAGCAGTTCTTC. Translating gives CAGSLKKGGRHNEQFF.

The V call is TRBV20-1, the J call TRBJ2-5; D gene unclear. Germline values: CDR1 DFQATT, CDR2 SNEGSKA (reference sequence). The V end lost 3 bases, the J end lost 5 bases, and 13 bases lay between the germline ends. CDR3 length: 13 amino acids. The chain's CDR3 is CSASVSGRETQYF. The CDR3 nucleotides read TGCAGTGCTAGTGTTTCCGGGCGGGAGACCCAGTACTTC.

CDR3 sequence (DNA): TGTGCCAGCAGACCTGACAGGGTCGAAGACAACATTCAGTACTTC. This encodes CASRPDRVEDNIQYF. This chain links TRBV6-2 or TRBV6-3 with TRBJ2-4; 7 nucleotides line up with TRBD1. J lost 7 bases, V lost 6 bases, and 12 bases had no gene match. The CDR3 contains 15 residues. CDR1 is MNHEY and CDR2 is SVGEGT in the germline V gene.

The J gene is TRBJ1-2, the V gene TRBV7-6; possibly TRBD1 for D (6 bases). The CDR3 contains 14 residues. Germline V gene lookup returns CDR1 SGHVS and CDR2 FNYEAQ. V dropped 3 bases and J dropped 0 bases, with 8 bases sitting between them. DNA for the CDR3: TGTGCCAGCAGCTTGGGACACCCTAACTATGGCTACACCTTC. Translated, it gives CASSLGHPNYGYTF.